These 10 T cell receptor beta chains came from one sample sequenced in a study of identical twins. Each CDR3 protein gets one entry after TCRdb re-called the 5' RACE reads with MiXCR. The sample carries 1.5 million to 2 million distinct CDR3 sequences, around a third recorded once. The specimen sequenced was cord blood. Source of these receptors: a newborn girl in good health.

The chain links TRBV20-1 to TRBJ2-3; 11 positions match TRBD2. Germline CDR1 and CDR2: DFQATT and SNEGSKA (reference sequence). The length of the CDR3 is 17 residues. The ends lost 0 bases at V and 2 bases at J; junction bases unmatched: 7. The CDR3 is CSARDRVSGGATDTQYF. The CDR3 coding sequence is TGCAGTGCTAGAGATCGGGTTAGCGGGGGGGCCACAGATACGCAGTATTTT.

The rearrangement uses TRBV3-1 and TRBJ2-7; no clear D. The CDR3 consists of 14 residues. Germline-derived CDR1 and CDR2 are LGHDT and YNNKEL (reference sequence). V lost 1 base and J 7 bases, leaving 14 bases between the germline ends. The CDR3 sequence: CASSQVRQYNEQYF. The CDR3 DNA reads as TGTGCCAGCAGCCAAGTAAGGCAGTACAATGAGCAGTACTTC.

This clonotype was recorded at least ten times. The chain joins TRBV28 to TRBJ2-7; 12 bases are a match to TRBD2. V shed 5 bases, J shed 1 base, and the junction held 6 bases outside the gene matches. Per the germline V gene, CDR1 is MDHEN and CDR2 is SYDVKM. The CDR3 contains 16 residues. The CDR3 spells CASSPSGRGLSYEQYF. The CDR3 nucleotides read TGTGCCAGCAGTCCTAGCGGGAGGGGTCTTTCCTACGAGCAGTACTTC.

In this sample, this clonotype turned up a few times. The V gene is TRBV20-1, the J gene TRBJ2-3; 9 bases align to TRBD2. The CDR3 runs to 16 residues. Germline V gene data show CDR1 as DFQATT and CDR2 as SNEGSKA (reference sequence). The junction had 8 bases not matched to a gene; V was cut back by 3 bases and J by 1 base. CDR3 protein: CSASSTRTSGTDTQYF. The CDR3 DNA follows: TGCAGTGCTAGTTCCACCCGGACTAGCGGCACAGATACGCAGTATTTT.

The rearrangement joins TRBV20-1 to TRBJ1-6; maybe TRBD1 (6 bases). Trimming stripped 0 bases from V and 7 bases from J, with 10 bases between. The CDR3 sequence is 14 residues long. The V gene's germline CDR1 is DFQATT and CDR2 SNEGSKA (reference sequence). The CDR3 DNA reads TGCAGTGCTAGAGATTTAAGGGGGAATTCACCCCTCCACTTT. Protein sequence: CSARDLRGNSPLHF.

The CDR3 DNA reads as TGCGCCAGCAGCTTGGATACTCACACCGGGGAGCTGTTTTTT. This encodes CASSLDTHTGELFF. The chain joins TRBV5-1 to TRBJ2-2; D is undetermined. The length of the CDR3 is 14 residues. Trimming removed 0 bases from V and 3 bases from J, with 6 bases in between. Per the germline V gene, CDR1 is SGHRS and CDR2 is YFSETQ.

This clonotype was counted between two and nine times. The CDR3 spells CASSKALRWRAAGETQYF. The CDR3, as DNA: TGTGCCAGCAGCAAAGCGCTACGATGGCGTGCGGCTGGAGAGACCCAGTACTTC. The chain recombines TRBV21-1 with TRBJ2-5. TRBV21-1 is designated a pseudogene. The CDR3 length is 18 residues.

This clonotype was counted at least ten times. The gene calls are TRBV6-2 or TRBV6-3 and TRBJ1-2, with D hard to call. Germline loops: CDR1 MNHEY, CDR2 SVGEGT. The V gene lost 2 bases and the J gene lost 6 bases, with 4 bases spanning the gap. The CDR3 has 11 amino acids. The CDR3 coding sequence is TGTGCCAGCAGTTACAAGGATGGCTACACCTTC. It translates to CASSYKDGYTF.

The chain uses TRBV29-1 and TRBJ1-2; D is undetermined. Trimming took off 5 bases at V and 1 base at J, with 5 bases between the two ends. Germline lookup yields CDR1 SQVTM and CDR2 ANQGSEA. The CDR3 covers 11 residues. Here the CDR3 DNA reads TGCAGCGTTAGCAATAACTATGGCTACACCTTC. Its protein is CSVSNNYGYTF.

The chain combines TRBV7-2 with TRBJ1-2, with D perhaps matching TRBD1 (5 bases). Trimming pared 0 bases from V and 6 bases from J, leaving 11 bases between. CDR3 length: 14 residues. Germline V gene data show CDR1 as SGHTA and CDR2 as FQGNSA. In DNA, the CDR3 is TGTGCCAGCAGCTTAGCGCCAGGGACTGATGGCTACACCTTC. This codes for CASSLAPGTDGYTF.